These T cell receptor beta chains were read from a single sample in a study of blood T cell repertoires in COVID-19. TCRdb's copy holds only in-frame clones and misses some; the assay was immunoSEQ multiplex PCR. The table includes about 330,000 clones, 85% detected once. The sample taken for sequencing was peripheral blood. Every receptor here comes from a human donor in a cohort sampled during active COVID-19. The CDR3 runs from the conserved cysteine through the conserved F or W. D genes are given only for firm matches. The size of a clone is reported for some rows only, either as once, few or many, or as a class for expanded clones.

j_call: TRBJ2-7
d_call: NA
v_call: TRBV5-1
clone_size: NA
cdr3_nt: TGCGCCAGCAGCCGTTATGCTACAGGGTTGAGCTCCTACGAGCAGTACTTC
cdr3_aa: CASSRYATGLSSYEQYF

j_call: TRBJ1-5
d_call: NA
v_call: TRBV5-8
clone_size: NA
cdr3_nt: TGTGCCAGCAGTCAGTACGGAGGGTCAGGGCAGCCCCAGCATTTT
cdr3_aa: CASSQYGGSGQPQHF

j_call: TRBJ2-6
d_call: NA
v_call: TRBV3-1/TRBV3-2
clone_size: NA
cdr3_nt: TGTGCCAGCAGGGCCGCTGGGGCCAACGTCCTGACTTTC
cdr3_aa: CASRAAGANVLTF

j_call: TRBJ1-2
d_call: NA
v_call: TRBV24-1
clone_size: NA
cdr3_nt: TGTGCCACCAGTGATAACGGTGCAGGGCGGAATGGCTACACCTTC
cdr3_aa: CATSDNGAGRNGYTF

j_call: TRBJ1-1
d_call: NA
v_call: TRBV6-1
clone_size: NA
cdr3_nt: TGTGCCAGCAGTGAAGGGCTCATATATGAAGCTTTCTTT
cdr3_aa: CASSEGLIYEAFF

j_call: TRBJ2-1
d_call: NA
v_call: TRBV6-5
clone_size: NA
cdr3_nt: TGTGCCAGCAGTTTCCTTCGGGGCTCCTACAATGAGCAGTTCTTC
cdr3_aa: CASSFLRGSYNEQFF

j_call: TRBJ2-1
d_call: TRBD2
v_call: TRBV24-1
clone_size: NA
cdr3_nt: TGTGCCACCAGTGATGGACTAGCGGGGGGGCGATCCTACAATGAGCAGTTCTTC
cdr3_aa: CATSDGLAGGRSYNEQFF

j_call: TRBJ1-5
d_call: NA
v_call: TRBV24-1
clone_size: few
cdr3_nt: TGTGCCACCAGTCAAGAGGGAAATCAGCCCCAGCATTTT
cdr3_aa: CATSQEGNQPQHF

j_call: TRBJ2-3
d_call: NA
v_call: TRBV29-1
clone_size: once
cdr3_nt: TGCAGCGTTGAGCGGAGGGGAGATACGCAGTATTTT
cdr3_aa: CSVERRGDTQYF

j_call: TRBJ2-7
d_call: TRBD2
v_call: TRBV7-6
clone_size: once
cdr3_nt: TGTGCCAGCAGCCCACTAGCGGGGGGAACCTACGAGCAGTACTTC
cdr3_aa: CASSPLAGGTYEQYF